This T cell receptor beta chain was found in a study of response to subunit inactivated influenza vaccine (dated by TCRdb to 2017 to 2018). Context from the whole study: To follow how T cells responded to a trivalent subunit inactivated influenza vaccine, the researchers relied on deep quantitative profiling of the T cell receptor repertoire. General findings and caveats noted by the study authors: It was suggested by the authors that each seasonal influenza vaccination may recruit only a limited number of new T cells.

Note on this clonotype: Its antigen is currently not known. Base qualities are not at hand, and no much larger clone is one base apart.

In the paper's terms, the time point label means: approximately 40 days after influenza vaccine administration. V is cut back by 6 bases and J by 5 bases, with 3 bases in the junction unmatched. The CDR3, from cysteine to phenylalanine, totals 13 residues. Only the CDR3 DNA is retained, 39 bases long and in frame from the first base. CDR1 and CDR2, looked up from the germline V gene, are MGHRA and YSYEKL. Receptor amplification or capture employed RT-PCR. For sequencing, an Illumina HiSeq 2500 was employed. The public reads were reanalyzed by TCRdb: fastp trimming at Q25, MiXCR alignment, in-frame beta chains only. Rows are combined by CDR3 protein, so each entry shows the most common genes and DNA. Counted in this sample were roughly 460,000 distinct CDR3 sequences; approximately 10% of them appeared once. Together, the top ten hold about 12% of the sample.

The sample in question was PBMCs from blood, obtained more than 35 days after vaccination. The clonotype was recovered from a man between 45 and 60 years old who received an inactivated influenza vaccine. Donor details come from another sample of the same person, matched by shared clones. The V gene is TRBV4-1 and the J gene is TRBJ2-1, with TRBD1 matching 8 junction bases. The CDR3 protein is CASRPTGDNEQFF. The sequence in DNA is TGCGCCAGCAGACCGACAGGGGACAATGAGCAGTTCTTC.